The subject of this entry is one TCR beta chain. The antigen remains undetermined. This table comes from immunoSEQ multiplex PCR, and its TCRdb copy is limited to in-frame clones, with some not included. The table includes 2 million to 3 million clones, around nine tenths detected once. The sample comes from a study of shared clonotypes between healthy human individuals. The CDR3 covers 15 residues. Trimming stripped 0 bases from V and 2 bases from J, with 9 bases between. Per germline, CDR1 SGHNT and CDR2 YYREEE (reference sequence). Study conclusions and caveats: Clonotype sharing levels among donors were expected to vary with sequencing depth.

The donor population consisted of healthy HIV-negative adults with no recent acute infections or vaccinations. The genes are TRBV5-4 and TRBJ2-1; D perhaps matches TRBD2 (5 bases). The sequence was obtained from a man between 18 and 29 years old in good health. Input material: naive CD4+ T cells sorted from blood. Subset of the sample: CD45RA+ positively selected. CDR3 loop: CASSLELVTYNEQFF. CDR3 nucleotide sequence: TGTGCCAGCAGCTTGGAACTAGTAACCTACAATGAGCAGTTCTTC.